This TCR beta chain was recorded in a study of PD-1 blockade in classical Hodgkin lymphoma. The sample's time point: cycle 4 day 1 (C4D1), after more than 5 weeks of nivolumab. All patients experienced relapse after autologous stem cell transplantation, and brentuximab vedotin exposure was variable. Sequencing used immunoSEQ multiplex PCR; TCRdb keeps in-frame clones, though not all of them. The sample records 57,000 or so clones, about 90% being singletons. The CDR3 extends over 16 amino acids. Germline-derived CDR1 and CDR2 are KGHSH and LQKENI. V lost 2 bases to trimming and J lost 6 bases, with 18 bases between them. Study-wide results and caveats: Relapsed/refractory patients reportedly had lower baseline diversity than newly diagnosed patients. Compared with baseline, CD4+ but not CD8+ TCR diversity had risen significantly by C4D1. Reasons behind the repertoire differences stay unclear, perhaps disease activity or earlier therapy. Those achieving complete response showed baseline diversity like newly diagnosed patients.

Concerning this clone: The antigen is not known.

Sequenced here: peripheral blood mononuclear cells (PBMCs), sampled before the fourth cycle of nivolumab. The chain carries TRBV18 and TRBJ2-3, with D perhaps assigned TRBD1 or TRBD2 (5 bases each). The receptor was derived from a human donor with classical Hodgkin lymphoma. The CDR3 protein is CASSPTSRGPEDTQYF. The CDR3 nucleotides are TGTGCCAGCTCACCAACGTCCCGGGGCCCTGAGGATACGCAGTATTTT.